A selection of T cell receptor beta chains follows, all from one sample in a study of CD4 T cells in relation to SARS-CoV-2 and coronaviruses. Profiling relied on immunoSEQ multiplex PCR, and the TCRdb table lists in-frame clones only, not all of them. The repertoire consists of around 56,000 clones, with 86% occurring once and the leading ten covering roughly 1.4%. The sequenced sample consisted of memory CD4+ T cells from PBMCs. The receptors stem from a human donor in good health. The CDR3 runs from the conserved cysteine through the conserved F or W. Fields, in order: V gene, D gene, clone size, J gene, CDR3 protein, CDR3 DNA. The D gene is left open where the match is weak. The listing skips clone size in some rows; elsewhere it reads once, few, many or a size class.

V: TRBV5-1
D: -
size: -
J: TRBJ1-1
CDR3: CASSLDRGNTEAFF
DNA: TGCGCCAGCAGCTTGGACCGCGGGAACACTGAAGCTTTCTTT

V: TRBV7-3
D: TRBD1
size: once
J: TRBJ2-1
CDR3: CASSLNGRKTGAQGQQFF
DNA: TGTGCCAGCAGCTTAAACGGTAGGAAGACAGGGGCCCAGGGACAACAGTTCTTC

V: TRBV4-2
D: -
size: -
J: TRBJ2-1
CDR3: CASSRRTGGTYNEQFF
DNA: TGTGCCAGCAGCCGCCGAACGGGCGGCACCTACAATGAGCAGTTCTTC

V: TRBV7-2
D: TRBD2
size: -
J: TRBJ2-7
CDR3: CASSPGGVYEQYF
DNA: TGTGCCAGCAGCCCCGGGGGGGTCTACGAGCAGTACTTC

V: TRBV5-6
D: -
size: -
J: TRBJ2-2
CDR3: CASSPPGSNTGELFF
DNA: TGTGCCAGCAGCCCCCCGGGATCAAACACCGGGGAGCTGTTTTTT

V: TRBV6-6
D: TRBD2
size: once
J: TRBJ2-1
CDR3: CAISTGTSGNNEQFF
DNA: TGTGCCATCTCCACCGGGACTAGCGGGAACAATGAGCAGTTCTTC

V: TRBV14
D: -
size: -
J: TRBJ2-7
CDR3: CASSQAGSHEQYF
DNA: TGTGCCAGCAGCCAGGCGGGGAGCCACGAGCAGTACTTC

V: TRBV5-1
D: -
size: -
J: TRBJ2-3
CDR3: CASSFTGYTDTQYF
DNA: TGCGCCAGCAGCTTCACAGGCTACACAGATACGCAGTATTTT

V: TRBV2
D: -
size: once
J: TRBJ1-3
CDR3: CASSVGRAARNTIYF
DNA: TGTGCCAGCAGTGTCGGGAGGGCGGCTCGAAACACCATATATTTT

V: TRBV12-3/TRBV12-4
D: TRBD1
size: -
J: TRBJ1-1
CDR3: CANGIRDREAFF
DNA: TGTGCCAACGGAATCCGGGACAGAGAAGCTTTCTTT

V: TRBV25-1
D: -
size: -
J: TRBJ2-1
CDR3: CASSEVRGAYNEQFF
DNA: TGTGCCAGCAGTGAAGTACGCGGAGCCTACAATGAGCAGTTCTTC

V: TRBV15
D: -
size: -
J: TRBJ2-7
CDR3: CATSRDLQGSSYEQYF
DNA: TGTGCCACCAGCAGAGATCTTCAGGGTAGCTCCTACGAGCAGTACTTC

V: TRBV30
D: TRBD1
size: -
J: TRBJ2-1
CDR3: CAWSPERQGRKFF
DNA: TGTGCCTGGAGCCCAGAAAGACAGGGCCGCAAGTTCTTC

V: TRBV11-3
D: -
size: -
J: TRBJ2-1
CDR3: CASSPDGLGGGEQFF
DNA: TGTGCCAGCAGCCCAGACGGGCTGGGGGGCGGGGAGCAGTTCTTC